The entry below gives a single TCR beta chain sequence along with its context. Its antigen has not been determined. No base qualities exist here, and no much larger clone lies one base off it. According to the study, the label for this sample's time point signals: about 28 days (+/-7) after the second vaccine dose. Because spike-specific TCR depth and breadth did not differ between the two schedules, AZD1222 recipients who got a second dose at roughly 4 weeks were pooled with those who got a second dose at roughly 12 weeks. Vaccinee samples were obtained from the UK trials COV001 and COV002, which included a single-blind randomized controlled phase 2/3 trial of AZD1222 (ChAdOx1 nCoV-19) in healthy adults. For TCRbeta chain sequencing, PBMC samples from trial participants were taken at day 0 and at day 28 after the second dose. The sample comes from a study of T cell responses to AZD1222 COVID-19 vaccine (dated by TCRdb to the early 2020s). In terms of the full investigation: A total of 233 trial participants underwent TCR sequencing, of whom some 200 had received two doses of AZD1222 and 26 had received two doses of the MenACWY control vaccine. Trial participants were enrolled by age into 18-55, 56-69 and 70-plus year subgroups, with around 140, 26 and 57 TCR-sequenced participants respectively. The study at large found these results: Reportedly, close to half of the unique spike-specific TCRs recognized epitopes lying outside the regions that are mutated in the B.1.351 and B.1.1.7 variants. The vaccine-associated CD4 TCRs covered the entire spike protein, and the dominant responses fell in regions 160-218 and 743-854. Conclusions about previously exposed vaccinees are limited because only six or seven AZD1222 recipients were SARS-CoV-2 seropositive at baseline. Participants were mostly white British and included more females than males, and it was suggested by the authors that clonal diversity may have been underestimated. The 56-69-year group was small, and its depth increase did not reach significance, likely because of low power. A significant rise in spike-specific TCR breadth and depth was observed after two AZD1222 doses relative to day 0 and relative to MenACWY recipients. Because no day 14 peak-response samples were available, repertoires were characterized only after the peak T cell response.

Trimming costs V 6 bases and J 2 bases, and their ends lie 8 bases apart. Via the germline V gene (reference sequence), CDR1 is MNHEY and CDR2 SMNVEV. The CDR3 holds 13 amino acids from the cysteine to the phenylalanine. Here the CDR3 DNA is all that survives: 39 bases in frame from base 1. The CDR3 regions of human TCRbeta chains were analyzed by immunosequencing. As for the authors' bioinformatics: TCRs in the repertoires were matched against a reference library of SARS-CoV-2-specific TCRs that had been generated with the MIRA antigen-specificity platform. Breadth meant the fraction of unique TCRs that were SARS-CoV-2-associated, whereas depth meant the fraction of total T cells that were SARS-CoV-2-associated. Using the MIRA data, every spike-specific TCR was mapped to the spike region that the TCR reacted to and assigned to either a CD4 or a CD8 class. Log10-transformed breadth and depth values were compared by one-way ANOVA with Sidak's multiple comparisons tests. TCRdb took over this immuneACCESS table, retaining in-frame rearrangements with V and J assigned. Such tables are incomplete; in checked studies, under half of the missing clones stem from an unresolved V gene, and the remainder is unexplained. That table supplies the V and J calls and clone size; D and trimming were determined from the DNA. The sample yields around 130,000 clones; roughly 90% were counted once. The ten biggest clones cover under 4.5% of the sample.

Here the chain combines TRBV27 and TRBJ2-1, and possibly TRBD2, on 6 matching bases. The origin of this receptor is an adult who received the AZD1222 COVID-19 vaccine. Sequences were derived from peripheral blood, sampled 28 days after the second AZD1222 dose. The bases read TGTGCCAGCAGGGGGACTGCCTACAATGAGCAGTTCTTC. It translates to CASRGTAYNEQFF.